The table lists the clone carrying this T cell receptor (beta chain) with many counts. Sequencing used immunoSEQ multiplex PCR; TCRdb keeps in-frame clones, though not all of them. The repertoire holds under 110,000 clones, with more than 85% as singletons. This entry belongs to a study of T cell changes during pregnancy in multiple sclerosis. The source material was peripheral blood, sampled in the second trimester of pregnancy. This clonotype was sampled from a female donor with multiple sclerosis, enrolled in a pregnancy study.

In nucleotides, the CDR3 is TGTGCCAGCACCGGGATTAACTATGGCTACACCTTC. The encoded protein is CASTGINYGYTF. The chain is built from TRBV2 and TRBJ1-2; D unresolved. V shed 7 bases and J shed 1 base, with 7 bases lying between them. The CDR3 loop spans 12 amino acids. In germline, CDR1 is SNHLY, CDR2 FYNNEI. Full variable domain (rest looked up from reference TRBV2 and TRBJ1-2): EPEVTQTPSHQVTQMGQEVILRCVPISNHLYFYWYRQILGQKVEFLVSFYNNEISEKSEIFDDQFSVERPDGSNFTLKIRSTKLEDSAMYFCASTGINYGYTFGSGTRLTVV.